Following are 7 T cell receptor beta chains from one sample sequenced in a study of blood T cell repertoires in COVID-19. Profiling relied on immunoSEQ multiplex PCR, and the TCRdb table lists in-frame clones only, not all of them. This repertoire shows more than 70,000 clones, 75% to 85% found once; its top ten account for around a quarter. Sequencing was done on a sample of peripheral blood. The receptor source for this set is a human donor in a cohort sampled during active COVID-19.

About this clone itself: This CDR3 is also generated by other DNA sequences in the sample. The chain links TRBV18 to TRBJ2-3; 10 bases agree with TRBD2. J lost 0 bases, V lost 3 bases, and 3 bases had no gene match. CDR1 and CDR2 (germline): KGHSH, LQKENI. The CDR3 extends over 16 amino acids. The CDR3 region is CASSPLAGGSTDTQYF. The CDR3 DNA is TGTGCCAGCTCACCTTTAGCGGGGGGCAGCACAGATACGCAGTATTTT. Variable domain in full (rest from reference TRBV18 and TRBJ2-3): NAGVMQNPRHLVRRRGQEARLRCSPMKGHSHVYWYRQLPEEGLKFMVYLQKENIIDESGMPKERFSAEFPKEGPSILRIQQVVRGDSAAYFCASSPLAGGSTDTQYFGPGTRLTVL.

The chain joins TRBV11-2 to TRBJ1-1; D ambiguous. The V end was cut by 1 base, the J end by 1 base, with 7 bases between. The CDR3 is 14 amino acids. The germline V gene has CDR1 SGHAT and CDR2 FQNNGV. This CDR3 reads CASSLGHGNTEAFF. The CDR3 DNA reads TGTGCCAGCAGCTTAGGACACGGGAACACTGAAGCTTTCTTT.

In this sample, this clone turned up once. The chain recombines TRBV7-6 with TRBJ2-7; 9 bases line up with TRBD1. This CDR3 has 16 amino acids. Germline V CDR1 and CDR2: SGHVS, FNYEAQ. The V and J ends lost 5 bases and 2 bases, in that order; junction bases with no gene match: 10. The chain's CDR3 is CASSPLSGTGTYEQYF. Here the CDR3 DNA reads TGTGCCAGCAGCCCTTTGAGCGGGACAGGGACCTACGAGCAGTACTTC.

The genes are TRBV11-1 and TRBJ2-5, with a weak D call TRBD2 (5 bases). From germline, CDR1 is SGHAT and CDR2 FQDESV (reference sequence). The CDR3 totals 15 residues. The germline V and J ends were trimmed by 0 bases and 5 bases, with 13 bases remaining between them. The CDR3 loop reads CASSLAQLTGETQYF. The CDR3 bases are TGTGCCAGCAGCTTAGCCCAGCTTACGGGGGAGACCCAGTACTTC.

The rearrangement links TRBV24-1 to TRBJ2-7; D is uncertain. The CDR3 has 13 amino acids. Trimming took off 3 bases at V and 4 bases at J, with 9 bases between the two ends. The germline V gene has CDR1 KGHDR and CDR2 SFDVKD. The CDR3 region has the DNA TGTGCCACCAGTGATCGGTACGGTTACGAGCAGTACTTC. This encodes CATSDRYGYEQYF.

CDR3 residues: CASSAGTLYGYTF. CDR3 in DNA: TGTGCCAGCAGCGCAGGGACACTTTATGGCTACACCTTC. The chain uses TRBV12-3 or TRBV12-4 and TRBJ1-2, with a weak D call TRBD1 (6 bases). V was pared by 6 bases and J by 5 bases, with 13 bases between. The CDR3 loop spans 13 amino acids.

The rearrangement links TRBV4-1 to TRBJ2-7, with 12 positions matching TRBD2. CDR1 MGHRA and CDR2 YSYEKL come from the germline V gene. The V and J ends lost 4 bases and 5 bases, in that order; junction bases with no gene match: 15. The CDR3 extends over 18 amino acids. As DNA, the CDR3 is TGCGCCAGCAGCCTCCGACTAGCGGGGGTCTCTCTCCGGGACGAGCAGTACTTC. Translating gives CASSLRLAGVSLRDEQYF.